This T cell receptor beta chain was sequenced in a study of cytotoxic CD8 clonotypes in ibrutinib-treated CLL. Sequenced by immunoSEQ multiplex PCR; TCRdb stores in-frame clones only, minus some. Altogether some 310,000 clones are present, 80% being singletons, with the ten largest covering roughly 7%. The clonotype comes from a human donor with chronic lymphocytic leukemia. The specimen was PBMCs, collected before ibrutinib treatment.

The CDR3 DNA reads TGTGCCAGCAGCTTATGGGGATCGGAGACCCAGTACTTC. Translated, it gives CASSLWGSETQYF. The V and J genes are TRBV7-9 and TRBJ2-5; D call uncertain. V lost 2 bases to trimming and J lost 5 bases, with 9 bases between them. CDR3 length: 13 amino acids. CDR1 SEHNR and CDR2 FQNEAQ come from the germline V gene (reference sequence).